This T cell receptor (beta chain) appears in the sequencing data of a study of Graves' ophthalmopathy and Graves' hyperthyroidism. Points from the study as a whole: Between ophthalmopathy and stable hyperthyroidism, a 13-signature model drew a separation with about 88% sensitivity and less than 83% specificity. Clonotypes were expanded in thyroid at above 0.001 frequency, and most also appeared in blood.

RNA transcripts yielded amplified TCR beta CDR3 regions. Second-round multiplex PCR came after a first-round RT-PCR that employed HTBI primers. Via MiXCR, TCRdb re-called the multiplex PCR reads, giving one row per CDR3 protein. The table records roughly 400,000 distinct CDR3 sequences, around 16% of them present only once. The V end lost 4 bases, the J end lost 3 bases, and 9 bases lay between the germline ends. This CDR3 comprises 12 residues. CDR1 and CDR2 from the germline V gene are GTSNPN and SVGIG (reference sequence). Many counts were recorded for this clonotype. Antigen unknown. Moderate-to-severe activity, with CAS ≥3, NOSPECS ≥4 and duration under 3 months, characterized the donors with ophthalmopathy. Other autoimmune diseases, uncontrolled infections, pregnancy or lactation excluded patients from enrollment.

This clonotype was sampled from a young woman with Graves' ophthalmopathy. This rearrangement joins TRBV30 to TRBJ2-5, with TRBD1 as a possible D gene (6 bases). Sequencing was done on a sample of peripheral blood. This chain's CDR3 is CAWTGGEETQYF. For the CDR3, the DNA is TGTGCCTGGACTGGGGGCGAAGAGACCCAGTACTTC.